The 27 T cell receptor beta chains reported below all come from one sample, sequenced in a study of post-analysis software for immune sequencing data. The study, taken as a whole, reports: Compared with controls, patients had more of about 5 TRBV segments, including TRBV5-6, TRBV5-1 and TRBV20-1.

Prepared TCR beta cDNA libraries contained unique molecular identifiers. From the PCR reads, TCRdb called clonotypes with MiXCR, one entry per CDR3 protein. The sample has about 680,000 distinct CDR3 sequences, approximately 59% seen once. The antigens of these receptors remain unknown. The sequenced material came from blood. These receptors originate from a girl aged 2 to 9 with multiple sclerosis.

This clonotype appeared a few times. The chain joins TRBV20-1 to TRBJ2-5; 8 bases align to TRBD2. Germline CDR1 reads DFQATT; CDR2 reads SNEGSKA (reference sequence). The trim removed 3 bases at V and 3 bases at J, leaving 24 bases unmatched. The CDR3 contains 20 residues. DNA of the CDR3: TGCAGTGCTAGTGACCTATTAAGCGGGAGTACGTGGAGGTACGAAGAGACCCAGTACTTC. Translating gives CSASDLLSGSTWRYEETQYF.

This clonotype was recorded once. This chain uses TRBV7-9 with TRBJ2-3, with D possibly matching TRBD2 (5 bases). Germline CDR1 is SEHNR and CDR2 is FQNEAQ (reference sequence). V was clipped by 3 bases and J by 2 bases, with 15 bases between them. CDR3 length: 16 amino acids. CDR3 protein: CASSFGSSRDTDTQYF. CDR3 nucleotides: TGTGCCAGCAGCTTCGGATCATCGAGGGACACAGATACGCAGTATTTT.

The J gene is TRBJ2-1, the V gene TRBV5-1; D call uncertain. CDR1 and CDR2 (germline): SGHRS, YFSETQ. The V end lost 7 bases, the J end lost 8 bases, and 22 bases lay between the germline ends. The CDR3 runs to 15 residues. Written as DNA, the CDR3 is TGCGCCAGCGCCTCCGAGTTCGATCTCGTCCATGAGCAGTTCTTC. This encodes CASASEFDLVHEQFF.

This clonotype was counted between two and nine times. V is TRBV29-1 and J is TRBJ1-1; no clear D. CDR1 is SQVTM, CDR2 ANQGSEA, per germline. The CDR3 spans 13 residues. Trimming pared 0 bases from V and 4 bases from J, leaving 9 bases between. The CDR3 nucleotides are TGCAGCGTTGAAGATCTGGTTCCCACTGAAGCTTTCTTT. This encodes CSVEDLVPTEAFF.

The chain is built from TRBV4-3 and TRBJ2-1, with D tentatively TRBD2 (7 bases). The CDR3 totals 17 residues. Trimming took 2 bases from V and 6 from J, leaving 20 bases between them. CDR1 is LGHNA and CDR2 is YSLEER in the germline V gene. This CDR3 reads CASSQYPGGRFINEQFF. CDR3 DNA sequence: TGCGCCAGCAGCCAATACCCGGGGGGCCGGTTCATCAATGAGCAGTTCTTC.

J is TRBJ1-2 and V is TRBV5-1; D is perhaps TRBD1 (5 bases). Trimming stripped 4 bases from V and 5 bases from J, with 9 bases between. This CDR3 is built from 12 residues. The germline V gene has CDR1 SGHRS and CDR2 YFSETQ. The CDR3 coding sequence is TGCGCCAGCAGCGTGACAGAATATGGCTACACCTTC. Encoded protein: CASSVTEYGYTF.

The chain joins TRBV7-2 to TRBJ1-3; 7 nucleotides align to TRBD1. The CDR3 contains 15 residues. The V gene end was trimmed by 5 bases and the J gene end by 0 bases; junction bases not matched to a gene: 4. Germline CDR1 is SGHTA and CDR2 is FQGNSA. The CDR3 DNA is TGTGCCAGCAGCCCTACAGGGGCCTCTGGAAACACCATATATTTT. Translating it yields CASSPTGASGNTIYF.

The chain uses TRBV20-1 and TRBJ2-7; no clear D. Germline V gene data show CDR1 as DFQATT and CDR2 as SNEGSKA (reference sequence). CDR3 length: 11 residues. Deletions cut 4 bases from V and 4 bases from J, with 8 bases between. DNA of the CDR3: TGCAGTGCTATGGAGATTTACGAGCAGTACTTC. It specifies CSAMEIYEQYF.

The CDR3 bases are TGTGCCATCAGGACTAGCGGGGGCCAGGAGACCCAGTACTTC. This codes for CAIRTSGGQETQYF. The chain is built from TRBV10-3 and TRBJ2-5, with 12 bases lining up with TRBD2. Germline trimming cut 6 bases from V and 5 bases from J; bases unmatched to any gene: 4. Germline CDR1 ENHRY, CDR2 SYGVKD. This CDR3 has 14 amino acids.

CDR3 region: CASSPTSGRRTFHYEQYF. The CDR3 bases are TGCGCCAGCAGCCCAACTAGCGGGAGAAGGACTTTCCACTACGAGCAGTACTTC. The V call is TRBV5-1, the J call TRBJ2-7; 11 bases agree with TRBD2. The CDR3 runs 18 residues. With 4 bases clipped from V and 3 bases from J, the junction kept 15 bases outside the gene matches. CDR1 and CDR2 from the germline V gene are SGHRS and YFSETQ.

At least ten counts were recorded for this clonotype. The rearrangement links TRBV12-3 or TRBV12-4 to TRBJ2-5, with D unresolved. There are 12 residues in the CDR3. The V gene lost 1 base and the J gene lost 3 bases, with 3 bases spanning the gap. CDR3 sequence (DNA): TGTGCCAGCAGTTTAGGGGAAGAGACCCAGTACTTC. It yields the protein CASSLGEETQYF.

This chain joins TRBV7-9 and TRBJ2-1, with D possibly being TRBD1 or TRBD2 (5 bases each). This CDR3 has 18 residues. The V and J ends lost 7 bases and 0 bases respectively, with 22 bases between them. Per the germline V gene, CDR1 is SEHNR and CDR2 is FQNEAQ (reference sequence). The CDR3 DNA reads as TGTGCCAGCAACCGGGGCTTGGTACGGGCGAGCTCCTACAATGAGCAGTTCTTC. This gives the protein CASNRGLVRASSYNEQFF.

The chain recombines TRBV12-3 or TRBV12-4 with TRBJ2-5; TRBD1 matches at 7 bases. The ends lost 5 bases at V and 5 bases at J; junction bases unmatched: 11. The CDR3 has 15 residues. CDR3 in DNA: TGTGCCAGCAGTGTCGGGACAGTTGATTACGAGACCCAGTACTTC. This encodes CASSVGTVDYETQYF.

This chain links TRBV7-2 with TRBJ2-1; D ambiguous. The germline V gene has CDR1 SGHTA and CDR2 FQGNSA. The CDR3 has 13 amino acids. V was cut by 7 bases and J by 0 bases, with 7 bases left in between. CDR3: CASTASSYNEQFF. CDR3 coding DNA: TGTGCCAGCACCGCTAGCTCCTACAATGAGCAGTTCTTC.

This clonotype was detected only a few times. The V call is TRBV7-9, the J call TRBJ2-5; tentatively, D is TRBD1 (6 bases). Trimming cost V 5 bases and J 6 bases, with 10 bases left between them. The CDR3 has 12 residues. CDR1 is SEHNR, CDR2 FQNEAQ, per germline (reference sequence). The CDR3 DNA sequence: TGTGCCAGCAGCATCGACAGGCAGACCCAGTACTTC. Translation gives CASSIDRQTQYF.

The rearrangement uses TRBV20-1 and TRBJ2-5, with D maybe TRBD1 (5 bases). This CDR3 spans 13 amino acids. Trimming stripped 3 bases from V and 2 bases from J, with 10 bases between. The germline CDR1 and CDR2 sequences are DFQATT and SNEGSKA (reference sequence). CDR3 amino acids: CSASTGQQETQYF. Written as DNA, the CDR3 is TGCAGTGCTAGTACCGGACAACAAGAGACCCAGTACTTC.

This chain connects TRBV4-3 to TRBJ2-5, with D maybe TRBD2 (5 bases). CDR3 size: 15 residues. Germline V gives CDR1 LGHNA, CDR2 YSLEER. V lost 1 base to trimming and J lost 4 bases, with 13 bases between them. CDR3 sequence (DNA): TGCGCCAGCAGCCAAGGAGGGAGCGCGCGAGAGACCCAGTACTTC. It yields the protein CASSQGGSARETQYF.

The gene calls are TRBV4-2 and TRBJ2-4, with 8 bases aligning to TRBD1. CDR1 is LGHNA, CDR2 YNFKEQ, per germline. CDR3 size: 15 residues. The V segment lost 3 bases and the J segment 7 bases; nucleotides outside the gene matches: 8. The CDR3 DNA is TGTGCCAGCAGCCATGCGGCAACAGGGGGTAACATTCAGTACTTC. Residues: CASSHAATGGNIQYF.

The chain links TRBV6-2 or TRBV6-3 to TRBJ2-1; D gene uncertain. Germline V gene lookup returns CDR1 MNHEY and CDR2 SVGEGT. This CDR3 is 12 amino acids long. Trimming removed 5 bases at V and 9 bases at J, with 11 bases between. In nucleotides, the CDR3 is TGTGCCAGCAGTCACCCCACGGGTGAGCAGTTCTTC. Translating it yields CASSHPTGEQFF.

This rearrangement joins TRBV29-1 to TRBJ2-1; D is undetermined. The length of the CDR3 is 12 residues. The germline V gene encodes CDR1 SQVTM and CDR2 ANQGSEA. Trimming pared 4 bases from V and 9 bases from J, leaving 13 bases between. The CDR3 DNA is TGCAGCGTTGGGAGTGGGTCCGGTGAGCAGTTCTTC. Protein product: CSVGSGSGEQFF.

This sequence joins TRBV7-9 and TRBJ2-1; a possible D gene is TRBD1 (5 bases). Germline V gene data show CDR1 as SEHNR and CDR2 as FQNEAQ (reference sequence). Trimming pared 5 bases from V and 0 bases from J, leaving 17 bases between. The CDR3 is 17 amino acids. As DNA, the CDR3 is TGTGCCAGCAGCCCCAAGGGGTCCGAGAGCTCCTACAATGAGCAGTTCTTC. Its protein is CASSPKGSESSYNEQFF.

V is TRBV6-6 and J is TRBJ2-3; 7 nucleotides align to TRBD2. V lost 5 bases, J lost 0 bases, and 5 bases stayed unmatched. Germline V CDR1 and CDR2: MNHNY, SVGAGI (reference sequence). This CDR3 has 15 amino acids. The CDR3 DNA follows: TGTGCCAGCAGTCCCGGACTAGTGAGCACAGATACGCAGTATTTT. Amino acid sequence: CASSPGLVSTDTQYF.

CDR3: CASSPDSGSYEQYF. The DNA for the CDR3 is TGTGCCAGCAGCCCTGACAGCGGCTCCTACGAGCAGTACTTC. The chain has TRBV7-3 and TRBJ2-7; TRBD1 or TRBD2 may be the D gene (5 bases each). The CDR3 contains 14 residues. The germline V gene encodes CDR1 SGHTA and CDR2 FQGTGA. Trimming left V 5 bases short and J 0 bases short, with 11 bases between.

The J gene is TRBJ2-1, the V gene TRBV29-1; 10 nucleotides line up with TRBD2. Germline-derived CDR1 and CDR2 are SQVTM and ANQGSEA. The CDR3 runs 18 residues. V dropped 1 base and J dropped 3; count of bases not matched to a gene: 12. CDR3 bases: TGCAGCGTTGAAGGTTGGAAAGCGGGAGGGTCCCACTACAATGAGCAGTTCTTC. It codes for CSVEGWKAGGSHYNEQFF.

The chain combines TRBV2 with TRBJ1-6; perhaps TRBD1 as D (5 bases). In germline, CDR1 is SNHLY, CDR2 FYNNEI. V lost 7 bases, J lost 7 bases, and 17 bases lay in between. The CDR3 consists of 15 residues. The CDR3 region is CASNESGGRNSPLHF. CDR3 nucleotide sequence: TGTGCCAGCAACGAATCGGGGGGTAGGAATTCACCCCTCCACTTT.

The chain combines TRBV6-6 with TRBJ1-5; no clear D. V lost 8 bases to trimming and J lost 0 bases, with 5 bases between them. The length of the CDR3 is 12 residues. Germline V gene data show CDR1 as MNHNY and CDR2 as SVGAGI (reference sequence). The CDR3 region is CASPPSNQPQHF. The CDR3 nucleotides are TGTGCCAGCCCCCCTAGCAATCAGCCCCAGCATTTT.

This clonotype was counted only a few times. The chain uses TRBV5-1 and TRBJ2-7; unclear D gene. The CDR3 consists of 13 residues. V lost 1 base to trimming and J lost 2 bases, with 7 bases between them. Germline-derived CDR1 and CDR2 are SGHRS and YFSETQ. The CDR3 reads CASSLYGTYEQYF. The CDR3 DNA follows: TGCGCCAGCAGCTTGTACGGCACCTACGAGCAGTACTTC.